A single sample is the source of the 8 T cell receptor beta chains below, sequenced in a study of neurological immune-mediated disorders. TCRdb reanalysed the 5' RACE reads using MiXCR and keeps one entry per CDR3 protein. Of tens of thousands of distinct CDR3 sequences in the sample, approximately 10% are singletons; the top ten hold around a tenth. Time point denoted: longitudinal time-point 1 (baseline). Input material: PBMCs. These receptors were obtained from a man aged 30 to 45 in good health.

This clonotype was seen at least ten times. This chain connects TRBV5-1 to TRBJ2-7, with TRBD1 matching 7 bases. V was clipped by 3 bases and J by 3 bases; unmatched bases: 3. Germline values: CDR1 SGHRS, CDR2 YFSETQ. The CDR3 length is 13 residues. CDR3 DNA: TGCGCCAGCAGCTCTGGACAGGACTACGAGCAGTACTTC. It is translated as CASSSGQDYEQYF.

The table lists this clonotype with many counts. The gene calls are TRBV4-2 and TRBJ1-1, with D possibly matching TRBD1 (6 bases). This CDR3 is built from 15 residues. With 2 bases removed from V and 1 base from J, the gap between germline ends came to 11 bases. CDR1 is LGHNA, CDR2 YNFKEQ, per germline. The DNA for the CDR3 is TGTGCCAGCAGCCAACTCAGGGGCCAGAACACTGAAGCTTTCTTT. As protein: CASSQLRGQNTEAFF.

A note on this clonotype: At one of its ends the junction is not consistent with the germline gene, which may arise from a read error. CDR3 amino acids: CANSLLDYNEQFF. Written as DNA, the CDR3 is TGTGCCAACAGCTTATTGGACTATAATGAGCAGTTCTTC. The chain employs TRBV7-2 and TRBJ2-1; D is perhaps TRBD2 (6 bases). The CDR3 sequence is 13 residues long. The V gene's germline CDR1 is SGHTA and CDR2 FQGNSA.

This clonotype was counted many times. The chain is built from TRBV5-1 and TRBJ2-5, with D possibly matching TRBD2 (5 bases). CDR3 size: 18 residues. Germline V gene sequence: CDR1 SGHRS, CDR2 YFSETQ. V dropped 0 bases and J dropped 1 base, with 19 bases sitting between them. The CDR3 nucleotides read TGCGCCAGCAGCTTGGCCCCAATGCGGGCGAAAGGCCAAGAGACCCAGTACTTC. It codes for CASSLAPMRAKGQETQYF. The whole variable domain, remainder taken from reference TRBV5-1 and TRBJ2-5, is KAGVTQTPRYLIKTRGQQVTLSCSPISGHRSVSWYQQTPGQGLQFLFEYFSETQRNKGNFPGRFSGRQFSNSRSEMNVSTLELGDSALYLCASSLAPMRAKGQETQYFGPGTRLLVL.

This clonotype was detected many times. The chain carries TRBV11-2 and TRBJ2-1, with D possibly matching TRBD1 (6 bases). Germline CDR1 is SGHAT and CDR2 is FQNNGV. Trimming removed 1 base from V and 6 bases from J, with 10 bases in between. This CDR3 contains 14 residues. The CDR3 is CASSLGDIRNEQFF. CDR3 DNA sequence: TGTGCCAGCAGCTTAGGGGACATCCGCAATGAGCAGTTCTTC.

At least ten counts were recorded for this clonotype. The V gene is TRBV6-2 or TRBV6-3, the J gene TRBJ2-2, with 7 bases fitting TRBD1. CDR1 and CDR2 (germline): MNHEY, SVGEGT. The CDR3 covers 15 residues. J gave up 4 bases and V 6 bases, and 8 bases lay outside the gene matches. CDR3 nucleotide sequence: TGTGCCAGCAGCCGACAGGGTGCCTCCACCGGGGAGCTGTTTTTT. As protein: CASSRQGASTGELFF.

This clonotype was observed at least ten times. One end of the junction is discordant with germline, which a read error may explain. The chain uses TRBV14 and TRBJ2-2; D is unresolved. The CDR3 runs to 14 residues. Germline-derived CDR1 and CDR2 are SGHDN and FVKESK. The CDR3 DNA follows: TGTGCCAGCAGACAAGCCATTGCTACCGGGGAGCTGTTTTTT. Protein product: CASRQAIATGELFF.

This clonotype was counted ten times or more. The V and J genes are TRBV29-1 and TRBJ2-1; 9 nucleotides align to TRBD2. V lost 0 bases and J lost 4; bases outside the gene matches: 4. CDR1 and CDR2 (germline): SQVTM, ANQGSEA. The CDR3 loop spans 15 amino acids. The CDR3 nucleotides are TGCAGCGTTGAAGACTCTAGCGGGAATTACAATGAGCAGTTCTTC. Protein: CSVEDSSGNYNEQFF.